This paragraph reports one T cell receptor beta chain. These data come from a study of blood T cell repertoires in COVID-19. This CDR3 region has 14 residues. V lost 3 bases and J lost 3, with 12 bases in between. Per germline, CDR1 MNHEY and CDR2 SMNVEV (reference sequence). Here immunoSEQ multiplex PCR was the method, and the copy in TCRdb shows in-frame clones only, minus some. The profile shows 90,000 to 120,000 clones, around 88% of them singletons. The sequence came from a man aged 50-59 years with active or convalescent COVID-19. The chain combines TRBV27 with TRBJ2-7, with a weak D call TRBD2 (5 bases). Sequencing was done on a sample of peripheral blood. In nucleotides, the CDR3 is TGTGCCAGCAGTTTCATCTACGGGAACTACGAGCAGTACTTC. Translating gives CASSFIYGNYEQYF.